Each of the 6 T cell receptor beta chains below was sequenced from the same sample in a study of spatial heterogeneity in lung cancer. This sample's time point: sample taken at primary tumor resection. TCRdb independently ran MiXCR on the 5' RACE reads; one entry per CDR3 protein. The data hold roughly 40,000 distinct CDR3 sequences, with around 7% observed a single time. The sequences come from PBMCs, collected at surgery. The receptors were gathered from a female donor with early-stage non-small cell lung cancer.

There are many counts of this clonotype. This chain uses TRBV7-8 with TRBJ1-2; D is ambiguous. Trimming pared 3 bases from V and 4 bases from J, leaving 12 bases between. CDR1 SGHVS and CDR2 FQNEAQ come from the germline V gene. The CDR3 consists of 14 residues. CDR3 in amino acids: CASSLSIDGYGYTF. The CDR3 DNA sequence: TGTGCCAGCAGCTTGTCTATCGACGGCTATGGCTACACCTTC.

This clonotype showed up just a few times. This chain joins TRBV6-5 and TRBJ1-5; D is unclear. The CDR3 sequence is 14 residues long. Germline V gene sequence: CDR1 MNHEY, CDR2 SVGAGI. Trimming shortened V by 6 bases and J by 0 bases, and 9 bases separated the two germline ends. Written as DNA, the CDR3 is TGTGCCAGCAGAAAGACGATTAGCAATCAGCCCCAGCATTTT. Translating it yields CASRKTISNQPQHF.

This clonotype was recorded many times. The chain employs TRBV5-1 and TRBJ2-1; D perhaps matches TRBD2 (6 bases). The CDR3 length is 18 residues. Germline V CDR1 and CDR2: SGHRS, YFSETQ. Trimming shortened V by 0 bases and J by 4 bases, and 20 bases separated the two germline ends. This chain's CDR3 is CASSLGGGDGPRYNEQFF. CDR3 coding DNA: TGCGCCAGCAGCTTGGGTGGAGGGGATGGCCCCAGGTACAATGAGCAGTTCTTC.

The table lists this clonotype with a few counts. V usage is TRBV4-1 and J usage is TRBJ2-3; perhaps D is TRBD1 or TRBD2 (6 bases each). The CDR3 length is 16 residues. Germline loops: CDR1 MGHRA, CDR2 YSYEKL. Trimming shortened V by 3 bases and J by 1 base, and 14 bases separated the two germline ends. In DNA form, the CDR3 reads TGCGCCAGCAGCCATTCGAGGGGGGCGGGCACAGATACGCAGTATTTT. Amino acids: CASSHSRGAGTDTQYF.

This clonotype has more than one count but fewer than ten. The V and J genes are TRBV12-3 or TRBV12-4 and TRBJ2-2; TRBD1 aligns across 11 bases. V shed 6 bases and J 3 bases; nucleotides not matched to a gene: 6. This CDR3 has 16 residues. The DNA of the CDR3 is TGTGCCAGCAGGCGGACAGGGGGCTTTGACACCGGGGAGCTGTTTTTT. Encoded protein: CASRRTGGFDTGELFF.

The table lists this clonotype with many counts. CDR3 DNA sequence: TGTGCCAGCAGTGACATAACCCCCCAGGGGGCGCCGGCCTACGAGCAGTACTTC. Its protein product is CASSDITPQGAPAYEQYF. V and J are TRBV2 and TRBJ2-7; 8 positions match TRBD1. V gave up 3 bases and J gave up 2 bases; unmatched junction bases: 15. CDR1 is SNHLY, CDR2 FYNNEI, per germline. The CDR3 totals 18 residues.